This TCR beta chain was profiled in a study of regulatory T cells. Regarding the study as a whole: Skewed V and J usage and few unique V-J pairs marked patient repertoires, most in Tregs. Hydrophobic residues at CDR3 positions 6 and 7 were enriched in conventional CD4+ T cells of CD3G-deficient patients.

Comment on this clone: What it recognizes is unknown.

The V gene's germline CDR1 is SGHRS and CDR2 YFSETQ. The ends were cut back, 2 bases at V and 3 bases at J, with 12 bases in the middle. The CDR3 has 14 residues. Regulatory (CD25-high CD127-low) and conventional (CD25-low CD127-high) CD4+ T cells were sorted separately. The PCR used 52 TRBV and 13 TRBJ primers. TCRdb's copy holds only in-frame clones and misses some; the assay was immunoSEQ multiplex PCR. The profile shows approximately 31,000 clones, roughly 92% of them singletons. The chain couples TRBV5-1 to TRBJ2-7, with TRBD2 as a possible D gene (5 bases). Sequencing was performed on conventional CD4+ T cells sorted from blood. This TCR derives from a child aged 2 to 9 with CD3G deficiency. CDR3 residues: CASSLIYGSYEQYF. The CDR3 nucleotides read TGCGCCAGCAGCTTAATTTATGGGAGCTACGAGCAGTACTTC.